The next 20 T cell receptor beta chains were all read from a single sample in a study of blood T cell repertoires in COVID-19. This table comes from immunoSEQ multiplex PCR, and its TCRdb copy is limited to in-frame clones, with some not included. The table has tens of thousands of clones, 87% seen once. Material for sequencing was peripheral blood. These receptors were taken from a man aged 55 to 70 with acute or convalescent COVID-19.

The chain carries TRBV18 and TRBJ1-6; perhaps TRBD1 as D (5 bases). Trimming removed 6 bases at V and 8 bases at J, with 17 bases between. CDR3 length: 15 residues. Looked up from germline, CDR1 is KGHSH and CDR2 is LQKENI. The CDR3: CASSPRSPGDSPLHF. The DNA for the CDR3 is TGTGCCAGCTCCCCCCGTTCCCCGGGGGATTCACCCCTCCACTTT.

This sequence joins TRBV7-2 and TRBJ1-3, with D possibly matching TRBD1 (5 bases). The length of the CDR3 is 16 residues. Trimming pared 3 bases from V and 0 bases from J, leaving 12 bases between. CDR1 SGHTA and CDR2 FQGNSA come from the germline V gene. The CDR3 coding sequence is TGTGCCAGCAGCTTCGGCGGGGGGACCTCTGGAAACACCATATATTTT. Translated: CASSFGGGTSGNTIYF.

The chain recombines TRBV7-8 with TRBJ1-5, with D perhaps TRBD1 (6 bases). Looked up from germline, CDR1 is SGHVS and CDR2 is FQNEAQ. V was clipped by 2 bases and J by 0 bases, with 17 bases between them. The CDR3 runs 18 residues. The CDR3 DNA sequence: TGTGCCAGCAGCTTAACTAAACGGGGAGGGGGTAGCAATCAGCCCCAGCATTTT. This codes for CASSLTKRGGGSNQPQHF.

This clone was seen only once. Here the CDR3 reads CATSRDGGSSYNEQFF. Here the CDR3 DNA reads TGTGCCACCAGCAGAGACGGGGGAAGCTCCTACAATGAGCAGTTCTTC. V and J are TRBV15 and TRBJ2-1; possibly TRBD2 for D (6 bases). Germline CDR1 LNHNV, CDR2 YYDKDF (reference sequence). This CDR3 is 16 amino acids long. The V end lost 0 bases, the J end lost 0 bases, and 9 bases lay between the germline ends.

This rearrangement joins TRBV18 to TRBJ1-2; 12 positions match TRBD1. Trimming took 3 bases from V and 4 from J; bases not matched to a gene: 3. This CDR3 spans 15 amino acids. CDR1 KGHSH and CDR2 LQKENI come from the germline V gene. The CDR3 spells CASSPGTGGAYGYTF. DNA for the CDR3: TGTGCCAGCTCACCTGGGACAGGGGGCGCCTATGGCTACACCTTC.

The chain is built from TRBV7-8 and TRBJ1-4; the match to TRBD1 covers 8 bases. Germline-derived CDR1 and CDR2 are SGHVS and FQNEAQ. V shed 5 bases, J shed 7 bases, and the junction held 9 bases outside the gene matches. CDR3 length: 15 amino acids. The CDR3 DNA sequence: TGTGCCAGCAGCCAAATGCAGGGGGCGGGTGAAAAACTGTTTTTT. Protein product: CASSQMQGAGEKLFF.

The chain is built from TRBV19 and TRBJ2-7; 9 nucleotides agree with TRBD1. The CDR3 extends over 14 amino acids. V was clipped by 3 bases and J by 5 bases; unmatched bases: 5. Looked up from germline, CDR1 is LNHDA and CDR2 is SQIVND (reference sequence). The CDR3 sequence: CASSINRGQDEQYF. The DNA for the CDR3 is TGTGCCAGTAGTATCAACAGGGGGCAAGACGAGCAGTACTTC.

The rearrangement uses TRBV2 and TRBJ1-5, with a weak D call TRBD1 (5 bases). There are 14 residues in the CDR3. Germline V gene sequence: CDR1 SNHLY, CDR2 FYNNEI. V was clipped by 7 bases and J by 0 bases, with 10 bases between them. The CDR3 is CASNTDSSNQPQHF. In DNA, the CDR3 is TGTGCCAGCAATACAGACAGTAGCAATCAGCCCCAGCATTTT.

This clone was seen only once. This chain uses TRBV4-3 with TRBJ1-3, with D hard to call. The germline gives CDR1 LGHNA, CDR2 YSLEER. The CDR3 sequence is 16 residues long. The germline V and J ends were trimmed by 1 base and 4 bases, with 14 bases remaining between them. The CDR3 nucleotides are TGCGCCAGCAGCCAAGCGGTCCAAGCCCGGGGAAACACCATATATTTT. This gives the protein CASSQAVQARGNTIYF.

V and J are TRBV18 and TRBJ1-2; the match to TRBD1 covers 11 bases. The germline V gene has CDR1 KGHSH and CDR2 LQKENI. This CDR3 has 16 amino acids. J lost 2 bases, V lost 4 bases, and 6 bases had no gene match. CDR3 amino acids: CASSRPGQGGNYGYTF. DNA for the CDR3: TGTGCCAGCTCACGTCCGGGACAGGGGGGGAACTATGGCTACACCTTC.

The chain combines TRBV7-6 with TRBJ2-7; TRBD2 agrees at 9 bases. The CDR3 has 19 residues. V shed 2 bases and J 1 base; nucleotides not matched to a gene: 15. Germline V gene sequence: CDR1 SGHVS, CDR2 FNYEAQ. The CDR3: CASSLSPRGSGGPSYEQYF. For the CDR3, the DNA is TGTGCCAGCAGCTTATCCCCAAGGGGTAGCGGGGGACCTTCCTACGAGCAGTACTTC.

The CDR3 DNA follows: TGTGCCAGCAGTCCTCTGGACAGCGTCTACACCTTC. It translates to CASSPLDSVYTF. The gene calls are TRBV6-5 and TRBJ1-2, with D possibly being TRBD1 (6 bases). V was pared by 5 bases and J by 10 bases, with 14 bases between. Germline V gene sequence: CDR1 MNHEY, CDR2 SVGAGI. This CDR3 region has 12 residues.

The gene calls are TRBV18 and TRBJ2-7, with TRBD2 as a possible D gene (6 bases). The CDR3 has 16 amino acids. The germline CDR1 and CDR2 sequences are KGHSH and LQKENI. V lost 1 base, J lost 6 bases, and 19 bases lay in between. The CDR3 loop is CASSPLPAGTGFEQYF. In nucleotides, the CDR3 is TGTGCCAGCTCACCACTCCCCGCGGGGACCGGATTCGAGCAGTACTTC.

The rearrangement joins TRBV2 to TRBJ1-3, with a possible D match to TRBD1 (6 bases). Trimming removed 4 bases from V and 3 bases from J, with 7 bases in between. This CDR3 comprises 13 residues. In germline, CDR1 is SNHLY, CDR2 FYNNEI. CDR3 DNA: TGTGCCAGCAGTGCCAGGGGTGGAAACACCATATATTTT. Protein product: CASSARGGNTIYF.

The CDR3 nucleotides read TGTGCCAGCAGCGAAGCCCAGTTGACAGGGTCCTATGGCTACACCTTC. Amino acids: CASSEAQLTGSYGYTF. This sequence joins TRBV3-1 (or the pseudogene TRBV3-2) and TRBJ1-2; 7 positions agree with TRBD1. Unmatched junction bases numbered 13, after V lost 5 bases and J lost 4 bases. The germline gives CDR1 LGHDT, CDR2 YNNKEL (reference sequence). This CDR3 is built from 16 residues.

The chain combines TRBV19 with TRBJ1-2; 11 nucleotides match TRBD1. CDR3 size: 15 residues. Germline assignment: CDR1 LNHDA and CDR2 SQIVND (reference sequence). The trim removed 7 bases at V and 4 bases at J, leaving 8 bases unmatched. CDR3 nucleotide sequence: TGTGCCAGTAACAGCGGACAGGGGGCGAGCTATGGCTACACCTTC. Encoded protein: CASNSGQGASYGYTF.

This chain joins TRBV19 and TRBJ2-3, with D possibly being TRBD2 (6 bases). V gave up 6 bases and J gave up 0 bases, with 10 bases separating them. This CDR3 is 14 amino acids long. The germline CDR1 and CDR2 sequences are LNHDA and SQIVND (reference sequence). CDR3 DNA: TGTGCCAGTAGCCTACTAGCTAGCACAGATACGCAGTATTTT. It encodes CASSLLASTDTQYF.

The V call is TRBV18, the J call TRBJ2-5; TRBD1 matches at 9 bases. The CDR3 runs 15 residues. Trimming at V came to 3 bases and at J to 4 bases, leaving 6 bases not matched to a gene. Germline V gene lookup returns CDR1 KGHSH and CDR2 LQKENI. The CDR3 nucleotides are TGTGCCAGCTCACCGGCCGGGACAGGGTTAGAGACCCAGTACTTC. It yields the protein CASSPAGTGLETQYF.

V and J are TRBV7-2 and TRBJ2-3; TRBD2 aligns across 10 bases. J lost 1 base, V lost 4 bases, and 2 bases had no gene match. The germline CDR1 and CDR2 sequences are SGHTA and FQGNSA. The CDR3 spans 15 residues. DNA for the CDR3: TGTGCCAGCAGCTCTACTAGCGGGGGCACAGATACGCAGTATTTT. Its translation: CASSSTSGGTDTQYF.

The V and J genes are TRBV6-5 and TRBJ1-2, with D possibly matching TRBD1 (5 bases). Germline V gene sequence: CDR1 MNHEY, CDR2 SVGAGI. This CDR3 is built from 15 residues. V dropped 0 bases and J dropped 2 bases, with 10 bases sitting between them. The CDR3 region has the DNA TGTGCCAGCAGTTACTCGATTAAGGGGAACTATGGCTACACCTTC. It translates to CASSYSIKGNYGYTF.